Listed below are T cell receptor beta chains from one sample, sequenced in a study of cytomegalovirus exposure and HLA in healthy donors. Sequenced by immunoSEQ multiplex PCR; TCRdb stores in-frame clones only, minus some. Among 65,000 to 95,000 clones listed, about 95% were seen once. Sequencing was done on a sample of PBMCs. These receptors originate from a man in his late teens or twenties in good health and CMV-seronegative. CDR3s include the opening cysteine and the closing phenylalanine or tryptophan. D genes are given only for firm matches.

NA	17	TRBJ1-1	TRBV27	CASSRVLEAGANTEAFF
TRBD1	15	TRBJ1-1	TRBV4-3	CASSQGSGGRTEAFF
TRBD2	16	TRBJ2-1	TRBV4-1	CASSQHLAGAINEQFF
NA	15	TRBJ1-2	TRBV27	CASSLRGLIGYGYTF
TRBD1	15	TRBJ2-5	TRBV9	CASSVYPGGLETQYF
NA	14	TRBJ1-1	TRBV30	CAWSTGYWDTEAFF
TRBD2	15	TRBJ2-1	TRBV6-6	CASSKGLASSLEQFF
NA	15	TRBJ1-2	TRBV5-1	CASSSNPDSNYGYTF
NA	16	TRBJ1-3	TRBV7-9	CASILMSPRSGNTIYF
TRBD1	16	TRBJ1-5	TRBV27	CASSSWTGGSNQPQHF
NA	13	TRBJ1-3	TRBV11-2	CASSLERRNTIYF
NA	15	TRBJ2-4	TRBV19	CASSGGPRDKNIQYF
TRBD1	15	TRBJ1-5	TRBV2	CASSRDRAGNQPQHF
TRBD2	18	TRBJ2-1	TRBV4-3	CASSLSGGTRSSYNEQFF
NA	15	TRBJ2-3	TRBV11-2	CASSLEGTSTDTQYF
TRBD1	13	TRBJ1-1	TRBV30	CAWDRGGVTEAFF
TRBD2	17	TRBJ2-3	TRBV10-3	CAISELGAGGQTDTQYF
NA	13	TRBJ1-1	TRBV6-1	CASSFARTTEAFF
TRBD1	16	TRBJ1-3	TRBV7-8	CASSENRGLAGNTIYF